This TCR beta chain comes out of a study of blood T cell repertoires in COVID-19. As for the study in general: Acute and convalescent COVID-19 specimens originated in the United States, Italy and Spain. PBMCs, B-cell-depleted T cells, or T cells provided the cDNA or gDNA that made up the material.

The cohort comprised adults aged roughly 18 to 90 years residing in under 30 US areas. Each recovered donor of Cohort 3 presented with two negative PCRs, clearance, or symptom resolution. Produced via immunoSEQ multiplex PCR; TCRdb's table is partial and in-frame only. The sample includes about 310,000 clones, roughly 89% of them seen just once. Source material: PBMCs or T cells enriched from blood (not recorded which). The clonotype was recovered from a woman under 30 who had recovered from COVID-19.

The CDR3 DNA is TGCAGCGCCCAAGCGGGTTTCAACACTGAAGCTTTCTTT. Residues: CSAQAGFNTEAFF. The chain carries TRBV29-1 and TRBJ1-1, with D unresolved. There are 13 residues in the CDR3. CDR1 is SQVTM and CDR2 is ANQGSEA in the germline V gene. The ends were cut back, 7 bases at V and 2 bases at J, with 14 bases in the middle.